This T cell receptor beta chain was documented in a study of blood T cell repertoires in COVID-19. Authors' analysis steps: Reference gene primers were amplified, and this amplification served to estimate nucleated cell counts. TCRdb keeps only in-frame clones here, not all; method: immunoSEQ multiplex PCR. From that table come the V and J calls and clone size; the DNA was used to work out D and trimming. The sample yields fewer than 300,000 clones, more than 75% seen once. The CDR3 is made up of 11 amino acids. V was cut by 5 bases and J by 9 bases, with 13 bases left in between. Germline lookup yields CDR1 GTSNPN and CDR2 SVGIG (reference sequence).

The source material was peripheral blood. The V gene is TRBV30, the J gene TRBJ1-1; no definite D call. This TCR derives from a man aged 40-50 years who had recovered from COVID-19. The CDR3, as DNA: TGTGCCTGGGGGATCGGGAGCAAAGCTTTCTTT. The encoded protein is CAWGIGSKAFF.